This T cell receptor (beta chain) was captured by sequencing in a study of regulatory T cells in long-lasting Graves disease. In this sample, this clonotype turned up a few times. The CDR3 runs 15 residues. With 0 bases clipped from V and 13 bases from J, the junction kept 11 bases outside the gene matches. Germline V gives CDR1 DFQATT, CDR2 SNEGSKA (reference sequence). The sample's time point: newly diagnosed GD, antithyroid drugs for less than 3 months. After RNA was extracted from PBMCs, the TCR library was made from it. Relying on iRepertoire HTBI primers and Arm-PCR of CDR3 regions, the team built TCR beta libraries. From the multiplex PCR reads, TCRdb called clonotypes with MiXCR, one entry per CDR3 protein. The repertoire consists of roughly 400,000 distinct CDR3 sequences, with about 17% occurring once and the leading ten covering 23%. A further study also used this sample, focusing on T cells in Graves' hyperthyroidism and ophthalmopathy.

The material sequenced was peripheral blood mononuclear cells (PBMCs), taken at new diagnosis, from a patient treated with antithyroid drugs. The clonotype comes from a young woman with Graves disease. This chain uses TRBV20-1 with TRBJ2-1; 11 positions agree with TRBD2. The DNA for the CDR3 is TGCAGTGCTAGAGAACTAGCCCCGGGACTAGCGGCACAGTTCTTC. Residues: CSARELAPGLAAQFF.